These T cell receptor beta chains were read from a single sample in a study of shared T cell receptors in the human thymus. Only in-frame clones appear in the TCRdb table, and some are missing; sequencing was by immunoSEQ multiplex PCR. The sample gives 500,000 to 750,000 clones, 88% of which show up once; about 0.01% is in the top ten. Another study also made use of these data, one on human thymus T cells.

The material sequenced was thymocytes. The receptors here all came from a boy younger than two with a congenital heart defect. The CDR3 runs from the conserved cysteine through the conserved F or W. A D gene is named only where the DNA matches it firmly. Clone size is stated in some rows and not others, as once, few, many or a class when expanded.

J gene | D gene | clone size | V gene | CDR3 protein | CDR3 DNA
TRBJ1-3 | NA | NA | TRBV5-1 | CASSLAGDTIYF | TGCGCCAGCAGCTTGGCGGGGGACACCATATATTTT
TRBJ1-1 | NA | NA | TRBV28 | CASSPPRGASNTEAFF | TGTGCCAGCAGTCCCCCTCGGGGGGCCTCGAACACTGAAGCTTTCTTT
TRBJ1-5 | NA | NA | TRBV11-2 | CASSLDSDQPQHF | TGTGCCAGCAGCTTAGACAGCGATCAGCCCCAGCATTTT
TRBJ2-7 | NA | NA | TRBV5-4 | CASSLSPSILYEQYF | TGTGCCAGCAGCTTAAGTCCTAGTATCTTGTACGAGCAGTACTTC
TRBJ2-1 | TRBD2 | NA | TRBV5-1 | CASSSPVREGYNEQFF | TGCGCCAGCAGCTCCCCTGTACGGGAGGGCTACAATGAGCAGTTCTTC
TRBJ1-1 | NA | NA | TRBV4-3 | CASSQVRDNHMNTEAFF | TGCGCCAGCAGCCAAGTGAGGGACAACCACATGAACACTGAAGCTTTCTTT
TRBJ1-6 | TRBD1 | NA | TRBV6-1 | CASSEGDRGYNSPLHF | TGTGCCAGCAGTGAAGGCGACAGGGGCTATAATTCACCCCTCCACTTT
TRBJ2-3 | TRBD2 | NA | TRBV14 | CASSQVWDEREGPDTQYF | TGTGCCAGCAGCCAAGTTTGGGACGAGCGGGAGGGCCCAGATACGCAGTATTTT
TRBJ2-1 | TRBD2 | few | TRBV6-5 | CASTGLASYNEQFF | TGTGCCAGCACGGGACTAGCGTCCTACAATGAGCAGTTCTTC
TRBJ2-7 | TRBD2 | NA | TRBV27 | CASSWGGEQYF | TGTGCCAGCAGTTGGGGGGGGGAGCAGTACTTC
TRBJ1-2 | NA | NA | TRBV6-5 | CASSSQYPLDYGYTF | TGTGCCAGCAGTTCCCAGTACCCGTTGGACTATGGCTACACCTTC
TRBJ2-3 | NA | NA | TRBV14 | CASSQGREGTDTQYF | TGTGCCAGCAGCCAGGGAAGGGAGGGCACAGATACGCAGTATTTT
TRBJ1-2 | NA | few | TRBV6-6 | CASSYGFRETF | TGTGCCAGCAGTTACGGGTTCCGGGAAACCTTC
TRBJ2-2 | NA | NA | TRBV29-1 | CSVKGLGDEANTGELFF | TGCAGCGTGAAAGGGTTAGGGGATGAGGCGAACACCGGGGAGCTGTTTTTT
TRBJ2-7 | TRBD1 | once | TRBV11-2 | CASSRRRQGDYEQYF | TGTGCCAGCAGCCGGAGGAGGCAGGGGGACTACGAGCAGTACTTC
TRBJ2-7 | NA | NA | TRBV1 | CTSSQDPPGSTYEQYF | TGCACCAGCAGCCAAGATCCCCCGGGGTCAACCTACGAGCAGTACTTC
TRBJ2-7 | TRBD2 | NA | TRBV2 | CASSDGTSGRNEQYF | TGTGCCAGCAGTGACGGGACTAGCGGGAGAAACGAGCAGTACTTC
TRBJ2-1 | TRBD2 | once | TRBV5-6 | CASSLAGLAGIYEQFF | TGTGCCAGCAGCTTGGCAGGACTAGCGGGAATCTATGAGCAGTTCTTC
TRBJ2-1 | TRBD2 | NA | TRBV5-4 | CASSFGSGKYNEQFF | TGTGCCAGCAGCTTTGGGAGCGGGAAATACAATGAGCAGTTCTTC
TRBJ2-7 | NA | NA | TRBV4-1 | CASSHLTVKSSYEQYF | TGCGCCAGCAGCCACCTGACAGTCAAGAGCTCCTACGAGCAGTACTTC